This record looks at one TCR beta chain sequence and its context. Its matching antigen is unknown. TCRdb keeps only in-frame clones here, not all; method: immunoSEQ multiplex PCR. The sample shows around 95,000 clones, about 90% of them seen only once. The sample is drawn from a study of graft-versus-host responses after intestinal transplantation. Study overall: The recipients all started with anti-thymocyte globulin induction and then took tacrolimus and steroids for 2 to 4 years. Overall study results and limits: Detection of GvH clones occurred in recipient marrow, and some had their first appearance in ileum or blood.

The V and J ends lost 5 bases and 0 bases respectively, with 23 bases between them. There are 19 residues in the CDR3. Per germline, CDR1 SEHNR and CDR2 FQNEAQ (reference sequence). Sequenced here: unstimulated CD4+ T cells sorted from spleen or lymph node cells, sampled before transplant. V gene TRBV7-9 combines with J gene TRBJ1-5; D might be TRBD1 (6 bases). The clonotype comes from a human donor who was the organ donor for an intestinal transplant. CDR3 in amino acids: CASSPTRDSGGLSNQPQHF. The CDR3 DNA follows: TGTGCCAGCAGCCCAACTCGGGACTCGGGGGGCCTTAGCAATCAGCCCCAGCATTTT.